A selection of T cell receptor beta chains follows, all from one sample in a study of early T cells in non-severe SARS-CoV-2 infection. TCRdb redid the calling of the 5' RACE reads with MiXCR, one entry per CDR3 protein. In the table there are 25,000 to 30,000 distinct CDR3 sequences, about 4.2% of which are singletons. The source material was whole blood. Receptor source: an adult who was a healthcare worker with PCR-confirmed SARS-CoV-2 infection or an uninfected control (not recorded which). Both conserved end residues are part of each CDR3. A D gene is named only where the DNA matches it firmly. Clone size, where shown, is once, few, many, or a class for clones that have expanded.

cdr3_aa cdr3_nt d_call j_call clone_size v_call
CASSYGISGGGNEQFF TGTGCCAGCAGCTACGGGATTAGCGGGGGGGGTAATGAGCAGTTCTTC TRBD2 TRBJ2-1 NA TRBV4-2
CASSLSGTGELFF TGTGCCAGCAGCTTATCTGGGACCGGGGAGCTGTTTTTT NA TRBJ2-2 many TRBV7-6
CASSRWTSGAGGEQFF TGTGCCAGCAGCAGATGGACTAGCGGGGCCGGCGGTGAGCAGTTCTTC TRBD2 TRBJ2-1 many TRBV7-2
CASSQALPPAQYF TGTGCCAGCAGCCAAGCTCTCCCCCCGGCGCAGTATTTT NA TRBJ2-3 many TRBV3-1
CASSYQGTDTQYF TGTGCCAGCAGTTATCAGGGCACAGATACGCAGTATTTT NA TRBJ2-3 NA TRBV6-6
CASSKDWGLSTDTQYF TGCGCCAGCAGCAAAGATTGGGGGCTTAGCACAGATACGCAGTATTTT NA TRBJ2-3 few TRBV4-1
CASPKNFGASTDTQYF TGTGCCAGCCCTAAGAACTTTGGGGCTAGCACAGATACGCAGTATTTT NA TRBJ2-3 many TRBV18
CASSQDRIRGDEQYF TGTGCCAGCAGCCAAGATCGAATCAGGGGGGACGAGCAGTACTTC NA TRBJ2-7 NA TRBV3-1
CASSATVGVNEQYF TGTGCCAGCAGCGCGACTGTCGGGGTAAACGAGCAGTACTTC NA TRBJ2-7 many TRBV11-2
CASSLTRLAFEQYF TGCGCCAGCAGCTTGACCCGACTAGCGTTCGAGCAGTACTTC TRBD2 TRBJ2-7 many TRBV5-1
CATSRGLADTQYF TGTGCCACCAGCAGAGGTCTGGCAGATACGCAGTATTTT NA TRBJ2-3 many TRBV15
CASSREGGLAASYEQYF TGTGCCAGCAGCCGCGAAGGGGGACTAGCGGCCTCCTACGAGCAGTACTTC TRBD2 TRBJ2-7 many TRBV11-1
CASSPRDRANTGELFF TGTGCCAGCAGTCCAAGGGACCGGGCGAACACCGGGGAGCTGTTTTTT NA TRBJ2-2 many TRBV6-5
CASSLFYEQFF TGTGCCAGCAGCTTGTTCTATGAGCAGTTCTTC NA TRBJ2-1 many TRBV5-4
CASSYLMSTGVNEQFF TGTGCCAGCAGTTACTTGATGAGCACGGGGGTCAATGAGCAGTTCTTC NA TRBJ2-1 many TRBV6-5
CASSEAPEQYF TGTGCCAGCAGTGAAGCGCCGGAGCAGTACTTC NA TRBJ2-7 many TRBV2
CASSPRQGNSAGELFF TGTGCCAGCAGCCCCCGACAGGGGAATTCGGCCGGGGAGCTGTTTTTT TRBD1 TRBJ2-2 many TRBV3-1
CASSGHRAVNEKLFF TGTGCCAGCAGTGGCCACAGGGCCGTTAATGAAAAACTGTTTTTT NA TRBJ1-4 medium-sized TRBV6-1
CSSWTGGSTEAFF TGCAGCTCCTGGACAGGAGGGAGCACTGAAGCTTTCTTT TRBD1 TRBJ1-1 many TRBV29-1
CASRRGAKGTGTEAFF TGCGCCAGCAGGCGGGGAGCTAAGGGTACCGGGACTGAAGCTTTCTTT NA TRBJ1-1 NA TRBV5-1
CATSRDRGQGNTEAFF TGTGCCACCAGCAGAGATAGAGGACAGGGAAACACTGAAGCTTTCTTT TRBD1 TRBJ1-1 NA TRBV15
CSAVRRDFSYEQYF TGCAGCGCGGTACGACGGGACTTCTCCTACGAGCAGTACTTC NA TRBJ2-7 few TRBV20-1
CASSQGTGAGANVLTF TGCGCCAGCAGCCAAGGGACAGGGGCTGGGGCCAACGTCCTGACTTTC TRBD1 TRBJ2-6 many TRBV4-1
CSARARDEQYF TGCAGTGCTAGAGCCAGGGACGAGCAGTACTTC NA TRBJ2-7 NA TRBV20-1
CSVEPGLAGSTDTQYF TGCAGCGTAGAACCGGGACTAGCGGGGAGCACAGATACGCAGTATTTT TRBD2 TRBJ2-3 many TRBV29-1
CASSQVGVNGYTF TGCGCCAGCAGCCAAGTTGGGGTGAATGGCTACACCTTC NA TRBJ1-2 many TRBV4-1
CASSSTSGGYPPDTQYF TGTGCCAGCAGCTCCACTAGCGGGGGGTACCCCCCAGATACGCAGTATTTT TRBD2 TRBJ2-3 few TRBV6-2/TRBV6-3
CASSYGGNSNQPQHF TGTGCCAGCAGTTACGGGGGAAATAGCAATCAGCCCCAGCATTTT NA TRBJ1-5 many TRBV6-6
CASNRGGKDIQYF TGTGCCAGCAATAGGGGTGGGAAGGACATTCAGTACTTC NA TRBJ2-4 many TRBV2
CASSQGTADGQPQHF TGCGCCAGCAGCCAAGGGACAGCCGACGGTCAGCCCCAGCATTTT NA TRBJ1-5 many TRBV4-1
CASSLEATPTGNTIYF TGTGCCAGCAGCTTAGAAGCTACACCTACTGGAAACACCATATATTTT NA TRBJ1-3 many TRBV7-6
CASSLRFRVRFHEQYF TGTGCCAGCAGTTTGAGGTTTAGGGTACGGTTTCACGAGCAGTACTTC NA TRBJ2-7 many TRBV28
CASSQSGGFVTQYF TGTGCCAGCAGCCAATCCGGGGGTTTCGTGACCCAGTACTTC NA TRBJ2-5 few TRBV14
CASSQTVGGRARGEQYF TGTGCCAGCAGCCAAACCGTGGGGGGGAGGGCACGAGGCGAGCAGTACTTC TRBD2 TRBJ2-7 many TRBV4-2
CASSLQQGRNTEAFF TGCGCCAGCAGCTTACAACAGGGCCGGAACACTGAAGCTTTCTTT NA TRBJ1-1 NA TRBV5-1
CASSYYESGELFF TGTGCCAGCAGTTACTATGAGTCCGGGGAGCTGTTTTTT NA TRBJ2-2 many TRBV6-5
CSAETSGSINEQFF TGCAGTGCTGAAACTAGCGGGAGCATCAATGAGCAGTTCTTC TRBD2 TRBJ2-1 many TRBV20-1
CASSPPGKEAYTEAFF TGTGCCAGCAGCCCCCCCGGCAAAGAAGCGTACACTGAAGCTTTCTTT NA TRBJ1-1 NA TRBV3-1
CASSLAGGEETQYF TGTGCCAGCAGCCTAGCGGGCGGAGAAGAGACCCAGTACTTC TRBD2 TRBJ2-5 once TRBV7-9
CASSPGENTEAFF TGTGCCAGCTCACCTGGCGAGAACACTGAAGCTTTCTTT NA TRBJ1-1 few TRBV18
CASSLEDRGKNIQYF TGCGCCAGCAGCCTAGAGGACAGGGGGAAAAACATTCAGTACTTC TRBD1 TRBJ2-4 few TRBV5-1
CASNKGGTGANSPLHF TGTGCCAGCAATAAGGGGGGGACAGGGGCTAATTCACCCCTCCACTTT TRBD1 TRBJ1-6 many TRBV28
CASSPPEGSKRAHEQYF TGTGCCAGCAGCCCCCCCGAGGGGTCCAAGAGGGCCCACGAGCAGTACTTC NA TRBJ2-7 many TRBV7-9
CASSSQRYPLNTEAFF TGTGCCAGCAGTTCGCAACGGTACCCCTTGAACACTGAAGCTTTCTTT NA TRBJ1-1 NA TRBV12-3/TRBV12-4
CASSPSGSYEQYF TGTGCCAGCAGTCCCAGCGGGAGCTACGAGCAGTACTTC TRBD2 TRBJ2-7 many TRBV7-3
CASSNTGGGENEQFF TGTGCCAGCTCAAACACAGGCGGAGGGGAAAATGAGCAGTTCTTC NA TRBJ2-1 many TRBV7-6
CASSPSGTGYNSPLHF TGCGCCAGCAGCCCGTCGGGGACAGGCTATAATTCACCCCTCCACTTT TRBD1 TRBJ1-6 many TRBV5-1
CASKDRGAGQETQYF TGTGCCAGTAAGGATCGTGGGGCGGGCCAAGAGACCCAGTACTTC NA TRBJ2-5 many TRBV19